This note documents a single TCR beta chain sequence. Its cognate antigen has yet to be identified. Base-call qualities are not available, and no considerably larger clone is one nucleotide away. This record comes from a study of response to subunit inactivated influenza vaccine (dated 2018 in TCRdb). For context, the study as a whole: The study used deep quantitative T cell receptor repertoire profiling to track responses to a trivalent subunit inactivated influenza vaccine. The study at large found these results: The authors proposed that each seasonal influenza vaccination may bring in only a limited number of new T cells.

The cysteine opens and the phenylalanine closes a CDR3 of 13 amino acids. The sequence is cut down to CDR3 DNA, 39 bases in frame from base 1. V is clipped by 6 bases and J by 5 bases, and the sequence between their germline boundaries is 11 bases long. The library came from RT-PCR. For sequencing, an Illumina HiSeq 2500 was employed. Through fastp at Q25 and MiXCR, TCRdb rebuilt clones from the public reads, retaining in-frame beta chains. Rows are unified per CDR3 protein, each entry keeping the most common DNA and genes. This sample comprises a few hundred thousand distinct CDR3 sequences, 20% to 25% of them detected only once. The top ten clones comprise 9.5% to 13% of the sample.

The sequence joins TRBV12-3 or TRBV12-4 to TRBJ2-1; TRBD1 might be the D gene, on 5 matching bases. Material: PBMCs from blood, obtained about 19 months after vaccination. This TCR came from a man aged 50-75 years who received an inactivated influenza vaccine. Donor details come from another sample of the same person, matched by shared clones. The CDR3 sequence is CASSLFRDNEQFF. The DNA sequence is TGTGCCAGCAGCCTCTTCAGGGACAATGAGCAGTTCTTC.